This T cell receptor beta chain originates from a study of T-cell memory formation after mild COVID-19 (dated by TCRdb to the early 2020s). About the investigation overall: Most TCR sequence clusters were specific to one of the two donors. In two donors, T-cell clones that expanded and contracted after mild COVID-19 were followed by sequencing TCRalpha and TCRbeta repertoires longitudinally. The cohort comprised two young, previously healthy adult volunteers, one female and one male.

This clonotype was detected only a few times. This clone's antigen is unknown. Base qualities were left out, and no much larger clone turns up one base away. Ficoll-Paque density gradient centrifugation was used to isolate PBMCs. Sequencing used an Illumina NovaSeq 6000. TCRalpha and TCRbeta cDNA libraries were built by 5'RACE with constant-segment primers, adding sample barcodes and unique molecular identifiers. RNA was extracted from every sample with Trizol reagent. Libraries were amplified in two PCR steps, with a second sample barcode and Illumina TruSeq adapters added in the second step. The libraries were sequenced on an Illumina NovaSeq using 2 x 150 bp paired-end reads. In the source study's methods: Demultiplexing of reads and collapsing into UMI-guided consensus sequences were performed with migec v1.2.7. Using mixcr v2.1.11, the UMI consensuses were aligned to TRA and TRB V and J templates and assembled into clonotypes. Clonotypes were classified as expanded or contracted when called significant by both edgeR and NoisET, with noise models trained on biological replicates. For edgeR calls, the cutoffs were a false discovery rate-adjusted p below 0.01 and a log2 fold-change threshold of 1. As an exploratory analysis of dynamics, max-normalized trajectories of the 1000 most abundant clonotypes were examined by PCA with hierarchical clustering. Each responding clone was given a CD4 or CD8 phenotype based on the CD4+ and CD8+ repertoires, which had been sequenced separately. The public reads were run again by TCRdb, first through fastp at Q25 and then through MiXCR, and only productive beta chains were kept. Under each unique CDR3 protein, matching rows form one entry showing the most common genes and DNA. These V and J calls are TCRdb output, not the study's own analysis. The sample yields some 250,000 distinct CDR3 sequences; over 8.5% were counted once. Under 25% of the sample rests with the top ten.

The V and J ends are trimmed by 2 bases and 1 base, leaving 8 bases between them. The germline V gene (reference sequence) yields DFQATT for CDR1 and SNEGSKA for CDR2. The CDR3, cysteine through phenylalanine, is 14 amino acids long. Only CDR3 DNA remains: 42 bases, in frame from the first base. On the study overall, not on this receptor specifically: The study covered only a couple of mild cases, and larger cohorts including severe cases with pre-infection samples were considered necessary. Contracting CD4+ clones were located mainly in the CM and EM memory subsets, whereas CD8+ clones were found to be enriched in EMRA. The second-wave clones that peaked on day 37 were not confirmed to be SARS-CoV-2 specific. Some responding clones were found in pre-infection memory, which suggests that pre-existing cross-reactive memory T cells took part in the SARS-CoV-2 response. Clones that contracted from day 15 to 85 showed balanced CD4/CD8 phenotypes, whereas a second wave of clones that expanded from day 15 to 37 leaned towards CD4+.

The sequence is built from TRBV20-1 and TRBJ2-2; a weak D assignment points to TRBD1 (5 bases agree). The sequenced material came from PBMCs or a T cell subset sorted from them (not recorded which). This receptor was obtained from a man aged 18 to 29 who had mild COVID-19 (a few samples of this study predate the infection). The sample titles of this study are shuffled in the database, so cell type and time point are left out; the donor was told from shared clones. The CDR3 is CSARKGLNTGELFF. In nucleotides, the sequence is TGCAGTGCTAGAAAGGGGCTGAACACCGGGGAGCTGTTTTTT.